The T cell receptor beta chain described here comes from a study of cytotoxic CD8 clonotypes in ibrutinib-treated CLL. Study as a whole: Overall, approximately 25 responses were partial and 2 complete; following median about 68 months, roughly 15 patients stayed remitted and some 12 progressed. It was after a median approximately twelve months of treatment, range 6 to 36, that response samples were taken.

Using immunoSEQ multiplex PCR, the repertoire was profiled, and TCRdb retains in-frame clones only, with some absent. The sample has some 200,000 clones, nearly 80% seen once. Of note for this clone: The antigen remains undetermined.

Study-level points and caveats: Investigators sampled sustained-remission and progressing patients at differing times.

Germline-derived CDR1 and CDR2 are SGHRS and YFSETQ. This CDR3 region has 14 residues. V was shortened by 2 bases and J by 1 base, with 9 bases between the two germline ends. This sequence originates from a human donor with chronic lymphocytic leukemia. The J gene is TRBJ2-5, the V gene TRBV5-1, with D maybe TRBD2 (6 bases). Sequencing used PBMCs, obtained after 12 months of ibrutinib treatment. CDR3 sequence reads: CASSFYSGQETQYF. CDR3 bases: TGCGCCAGCAGCTTCTATAGCGGCCAAGAGACCCAGTACTTC.